This TCR beta chain comes out of a study of T cell responses to AZD1222 COVID-19 vaccine (dated by TCRdb to the early 2020s). For the wider study: AZD1222 recipients with second doses at about 4 weeks or about 12 weeks were pooled, because spike-specific TCR depth and breadth did not differ between schedules. A total of approximately 230 trial participants underwent TCR sequencing, of whom 207 received two doses of AZD1222 and about 26 received two doses of the MenACWY control vaccine. Enrollment into the trials was organized by age into subgroups of 18-55, 56-69 and 70-plus years, and those subgroups contained approximately 160, 26 and 62 TCR-sequenced participants, respectively.

The CDR3 spans 14 residues, from the cysteine through the phenylalanine. Just the 42-base CDR3 DNA is kept, in frame starting at base 1. The germline V gene yields ENHRY for CDR1 and SYGVKD for CDR2. V has 6 bases trimmed and J has 4 bases trimmed; junction bases matching no gene number 8. The study at large found these results: The vaccine-associated CD4 TCRs covered the entire spike protein, and the dominant responses fell in regions 160-218 and 743-854. Only 5 to 7 AZD1222 recipients were SARS-CoV-2 seropositive at baseline, limiting conclusions about previously exposed vaccinees. The 56-69-year group was small, and its depth increase did not reach significance, likely because of low power. Nearly half of unique spike-specific TCRs reportedly recognized epitopes outside regions mutated in the B.1.351 and B.1.1.7 variants. Because no day 14 peak-response samples were available, the repertoires could be characterized only after the peak T cell response. Participants were mostly white British and included more females than males, and it was suggested by the authors that clonal diversity may have been underestimated. Spike-specific TCR breadth and depth rose significantly after two AZD1222 doses compared with day 0 and with MenACWY recipients.

The sample's time point label, in plain terms: baseline before first vaccination. The vaccinee samples were drawn from two UK trials, COV001 and COV002, one of which was a single-blind randomized controlled phase 2/3 trial testing AZD1222 (ChAdOx1 nCoV-19) in healthy adults. Trial participant PBMC samples were collected at day 0 and day 28 after the second dose for TCRbeta chain sequencing. The CDR3 regions of human TCRbeta chains were analyzed by immunosequencing. The authors' analysis ran thus. TCRs in the repertoires were matched against a reference library of SARS-CoV-2-specific TCRs that had been generated with the MIRA antigen-specificity platform. Breadth was defined as the fraction of unique TCRs that were SARS-CoV-2-associated, and depth was defined as the fraction of total T cells that were SARS-CoV-2-associated. Using the MIRA data, each spike-specific TCR was mapped to the spike region that the TCR reacts to and placed in a CD4 or CD8 class. Log10-transformed breadth and depth values were compared by one-way ANOVA with Sidak's multiple comparisons tests. In its TCRdb copy, this immuneACCESS table keeps in-frame sequences only and misses some clones. Where compared with another copy, unresolved V genes explain less than half of these, and the others have no known cause. V, J and clone size are those of that table, while D and trimming were read from the DNA. In all, the sample holds around 250,000 clones, and over 90% of those were seen once. The ten most abundant clones make up approximately 0.52% of the sample.

A note on this clone: Its antigen has not been determined. No base quality values were provided; no much bigger clone lies one nucleotide off.

The TCR sequence derives from an adult in good health. The material sequenced was peripheral blood, taken on day 0 of AZD1222 vaccination. The receptor chain draws on TRBV10-3 and TRBJ2-5; TRBD2 aligns with 7 central bases. For the CDR3, the sequence is CAISGGTTPETQYF. The sequenced DNA is TGTGCCATCAGCGGGGGGACCACCCCAGAGACCCAGTACTTC.